These 15 T cell receptor beta chains were sequenced from one sample in a study of human T cells and chemical hapten exposure. One entry per CDR3 protein, called by TCRdb with MiXCR from the RACE reads. The sample lists about 380,000 distinct CDR3 sequences; about 6.9% were seen once. The time point: patch test 2, 6 weeks after DPC sensitization. Noted treatment: therapeutic diphenylcyclopropenone sensitization with weekly scalp DPC. Source: whole blood, taken in connection with sensitization to the hapten diphenylcyclopropenone (DPC). The source of these receptors is a woman under 30 with alopecia areata. Some clones in this sample may be carry-over from other donors' samples.

This clonotype was seen a few times. V gene TRBV10-2 combines with J gene TRBJ2-6, with D hard to call. The CDR3 length is 15 residues. Trimming shortened V by 5 bases and J by 0 bases, and 8 bases separated the two germline ends. CDR1 is WSHSY and CDR2 is SAAADI in the germline V gene. CDR3 DNA sequence: TGCGCCAGCAGTCCCAGGATCTCTGGGGCCAACGTCCTGACTTTC. This sequence encodes CASSPRISGANVLTF.

In this sample, this clonotype turned up a few times. This rearrangement joins TRBV28 to TRBJ1-4; D gene ambiguous. V shed 5 bases and J shed 0 bases, with 10 bases lying between them. Germline V lookup: CDR1 MDHEN, CDR2 SYDVKM. CDR3 length: 15 residues. CDR3 DNA: TGTGCCAGCAGTCCCCGCCTTGCAACTAATGAAAAACTGTTTTTT. Amino acid sequence: CASSPRLATNEKLFF.

This clonotype has ten or more counts. The gene calls are TRBV5-1 and TRBJ1-1; perhaps TRBD1 as D (6 bases). The CDR3 length is 12 residues. Germline CDR1 is SGHRS and CDR2 is YFSETQ. V gave up 4 bases and J gave up 8 bases, with 12 bases separating them. The CDR3 spells CASSDTGTEAFF. The CDR3 DNA reads as TGCGCCAGCAGCGATACAGGGACCGAAGCTTTCTTT.

The chain employs TRBV4-3 and TRBJ2-5; D is ambiguous. The germline V gene encodes CDR1 LGHNA and CDR2 YSLEER. V was pared by 2 bases and J by 2 bases, with 12 bases between. This CDR3 region has 15 residues. The CDR3 coding sequence is TGCGCCAGCAGCCAAATCTTAGCAAGGCAAGAGACCCAGTACTTC. Encoded protein: CASSQILARQETQYF.

This clonotype was counted only a few times. Here the CDR3 reads CASSSWGAGEQFF. The CDR3 bases are TGTGCCAGCAGTTCTTGGGGGGCTGGTGAGCAGTTCTTC. The rearrangement links TRBV12-3 or TRBV12-4 to TRBJ2-1; D possibly uses TRBD1 or TRBD2 (6 bases each). The CDR3 loop spans 13 amino acids. Trimming removed 4 bases at V and 9 bases at J, with 13 bases between.

This clonotype was picked up a small number of times. The V and J genes are TRBV20-1 and TRBJ1-2; a weak D match, TRBD1 (6 bases). The CDR3 spans 14 residues. Germline CDR1 reads DFQATT; CDR2 reads SNEGSKA (reference sequence). The V and J ends lost 0 bases and 6 bases respectively, with 14 bases between them. Written as DNA, the CDR3 is TGCAGTGCTAGAGATTGGAGCAGGGGCCATGGCTACACCTTC. Translating it yields CSARDWSRGHGYTF.

This clonotype has a handful of counts. V usage is TRBV27 and J usage is TRBJ1-6; D is unresolved. Trimming removed 3 bases at V and 5 bases at J, with 14 bases between. The CDR3 loop spans 16 amino acids. From germline, CDR1 is MNHEY and CDR2 SMNVEV (reference sequence). The CDR3 DNA is TGTGCCAGCAGTTTGAGTCCATTACCCAATAATTCACCCCTCCACTTT. This sequence encodes CASSLSPLPNNSPLHF.

This clonotype occurred many times. CDR3: CSARDLAGGDYNEQFF. The CDR3 DNA reads as TGCAGTGCTAGAGATTTGGCGGGGGGAGACTACAATGAGCAGTTCTTC. The genes are TRBV20-1 and TRBJ2-1, with 8 bases fitting TRBD2. The CDR3 consists of 16 residues. Germline V gene lookup returns CDR1 DFQATT and CDR2 SNEGSKA (reference sequence). J was trimmed by 3 bases and V by 0 bases; bases with no gene match: 7.

This clonotype was seen repeatedly, ten times or more. The chain recombines TRBV11-1 with TRBJ2-3; D is uncertain. This CDR3 spans 15 amino acids. The germline CDR1 and CDR2 sequences are SGHAT and FQDESV (reference sequence). Deletions cut 6 bases from V and 0 bases from J, with 13 bases between. The CDR3 DNA reads as TGTGCCAGCAGGTCTACGGGTGCTAGCACAGATACGCAGTATTTT. It yields the protein CASRSTGASTDTQYF.

Only a few counts were recorded for this clonotype. The rearrangement joins TRBV20-1 to TRBJ2-7, with 15 positions matching TRBD2. The germline V gene has CDR1 DFQATT and CDR2 SNEGSKA (reference sequence). The CDR3 consists of 18 residues. V trimming: 5 bases; J trimming: 0 bases; junction bases outside the gene matches: 11. Here the CDR3 reads CSARRGLAGGLSSYEQYF. CDR3 in DNA: TGCAGTGCTCGGAGGGGACTAGCGGGGGGCTTAAGCTCCTACGAGCAGTACTTC.

This clonotype was picked up a small number of times. The V call is TRBV27, the J call TRBJ2-7; D may be TRBD1 (6 bases). With 2 bases removed from V and 2 bases from J, the gap between germline ends came to 10 bases. The CDR3 sequence is 14 residues long. Germline CDR1 is MNHEY and CDR2 is SMNVEV (reference sequence). Here the CDR3 DNA reads TGTGCCAGCAGTTTACAGGGGCCCACCTACGAGCAGTACTTC. As protein: CASSLQGPTYEQYF.

This clonotype has a count of ten or more. The genes are TRBV4-2 and TRBJ1-3; 7 nucleotides align to TRBD1. J gave up 4 bases and V 1 base, and 4 bases lay outside the gene matches. The CDR3 has 15 residues. Germline lookup yields CDR1 LGHNA and CDR2 YNFKEQ. CDR3 loop: CASSQVQGEGNTIYF. The CDR3 coding sequence is TGTGCCAGCAGCCAAGTTCAGGGGGAGGGAAACACCATATATTTT.

This clonotype was observed many times. The J gene is TRBJ2-1, the V gene TRBV6-5, with 14 bases identical to TRBD2. V lost 7 bases, J lost 7 bases, and 6 bases stayed unmatched. CDR3 size: 15 residues. The germline gives CDR1 MNHEY, CDR2 SVGAGI. The CDR3 spells CASTYRTSGRNEQFF. The CDR3 DNA sequence: TGTGCCAGCACCTACCGGACTAGCGGGAGGAATGAGCAGTTCTTC.

In its sample, this clonotype was seen a few times. As DNA, the CDR3 is TGCAGCTTCGGGACAGGGGCCTACGAGCAGTACTTC. Translated: CSFGTGAYEQYF. The rearrangement uses TRBV29-1 and TRBJ2-7; 10 positions match TRBD1. Germline V CDR1 and CDR2: SQVTM, ANQGSEA. This CDR3 spans 12 amino acids. V lost 8 bases, J lost 2 bases, and 3 bases stayed unmatched.

The V and J genes are TRBV7-2 and TRBJ2-3; 16 nucleotides match TRBD2. The CDR3 spans 17 residues. V lost 5 bases, J lost 2 bases, and 4 bases stayed unmatched. Germline V gene lookup returns CDR1 SGHTA and CDR2 FQGNSA. The CDR3 sequence is CASSIGTSGGATDTQYF. The CDR3 DNA sequence: TGTGCCAGCAGCATAGGGACTAGCGGGGGGGCCACAGATACGCAGTATTTT.